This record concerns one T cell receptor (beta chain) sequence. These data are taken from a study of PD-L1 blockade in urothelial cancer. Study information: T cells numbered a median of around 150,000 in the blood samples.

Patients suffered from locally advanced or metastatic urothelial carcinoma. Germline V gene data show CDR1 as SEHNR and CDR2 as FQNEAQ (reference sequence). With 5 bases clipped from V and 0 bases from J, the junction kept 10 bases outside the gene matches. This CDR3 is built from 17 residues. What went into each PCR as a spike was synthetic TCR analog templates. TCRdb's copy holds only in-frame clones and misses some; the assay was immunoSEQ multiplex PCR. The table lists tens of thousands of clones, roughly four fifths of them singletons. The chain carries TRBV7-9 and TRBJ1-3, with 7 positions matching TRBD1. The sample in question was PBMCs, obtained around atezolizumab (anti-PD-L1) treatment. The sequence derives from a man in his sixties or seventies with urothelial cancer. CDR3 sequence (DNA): TGTGCCAGCAGCCCCCCCGGGACAGCTAACTCTGGAAACACCATATATTTT. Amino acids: CASSPPGTANSGNTIYF. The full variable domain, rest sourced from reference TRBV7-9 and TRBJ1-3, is DTGVSQNPRHKITKRGQNVTFRCDPISEHNRLYWYRQTLGQGPEFLTYFQNEAQLEKSRLLSDRFSAERPKGSFSTLEIQRTEQGDSAMYLCASSPPGTANSGNTIYFGEGSWLTVV.